The 27 T cell receptor beta chains reported below all come from one sample, sequenced in a study of blood T cell repertoires in COVID-19. Using immunoSEQ multiplex PCR, the repertoire was profiled, and TCRdb retains in-frame clones only, with some absent. The table includes around 250,000 clones, more than 70% detected once. The specimen was peripheral blood. These receptors were obtained from a man of 80 years or more with acute or convalescent COVID-19.

The rearrangement uses TRBV12-3 or TRBV12-4 and TRBJ2-7; no reliable D call. Trimming removed 6 bases at V and 2 bases at J, with 5 bases between. The length of the CDR3 is 11 residues. DNA of the CDR3: TGTGCCAGCAGACTGACCTACGAGCAGTACTTC. It yields the protein CASRLTYEQYF.

Here the CDR3 reads CASSFRLAGGVFGETQYF. CDR3 bases: TGTGCCAGCAGCTTCAGACTAGCGGGAGGGGTGTTCGGGGAGACCCAGTACTTC. This chain connects TRBV7-9 to TRBJ2-5, with 14 nucleotides matching TRBD2. This CDR3 is built from 18 residues. Germline CDR1 reads SEHNR; CDR2 reads FQNEAQ (reference sequence). V trimming: 3 bases; J trimming: 5 bases; junction bases outside the gene matches: 11.

The J gene is TRBJ2-7, the V gene TRBV30; 9 bases are shared with TRBD2. Germline CDR1 reads GTSNPN; CDR2 reads SVGIG (reference sequence). Germline trimming cut 1 base from V and 5 bases from J; bases unmatched to any gene: 12. The CDR3 is 16 residues long. The CDR3 region has the DNA TGTGCCTGGAGTGCCGGGGGGGCTAGCGGGATTAACGAGCAGTACTTC. Translating it yields CAWSAGGASGINEQYF.

The rearrangement links TRBV6-5 to TRBJ2-7; D possibly corresponds to TRBD1 (6 bases). V lost 6 bases and J 3 bases, leaving 18 bases between the germline ends. CDR3 length equals 15 residues. The germline V gene has CDR1 MNHEY and CDR2 SVGAGI. In nucleotides, the CDR3 is TGTGCCAGCAGCCCATCGACAGGCCTCGGCTACGAGCAGTACTTC. Translating it yields CASSPSTGLGYEQYF.

The rearrangement joins TRBV5-1 to TRBJ1-6; 12 bases line up with TRBD1. The CDR3 has 16 amino acids. With V trimmed by 4 bases and J by 7 bases, 6 bases remained unmatched. Germline assignment: CDR1 SGHRS and CDR2 YFSETQ. CDR3 amino acids: CASSGGTGGENSPLHF. The CDR3 DNA reads TGCGCCAGCAGCGGGGGGACAGGGGGCGAGAATTCACCCCTCCACTTT. Using reference TRBV5-1 and TRBJ1-6 for the parts outside the CDR3, the full variable domain is KAGVTQTPRYLIKTRGQQVTLSCSPISGHRSVSWYQQTPGQGLQFLFEYFSETQRNKGNFPGRFSGRQFSNSRSEMNVSTLELGDSALYLCASSGGTGGENSPLHFGNGTRLTVT.

In regard to this clone: This specimen includes other DNA sequences encoding the same CDR3. The rearrangement joins TRBV27 to TRBJ2-2; 8 nucleotides agree with TRBD1. The CDR3 covers 14 residues. Germline V gene data show CDR1 as MNHEY and CDR2 as SMNVEV (reference sequence). After removal of 6 bases from V and 5 bases from J, the junction contained 5 bases not matched to a gene. This CDR3 is CASRLGQDTGELFF. The CDR3, as DNA: TGTGCCAGCAGATTGGGACAGGATACCGGGGAGCTGTTTTTT.

V and J are TRBV5-1 and TRBJ2-1, with D perhaps matching TRBD2 (5 bases). Germline values: CDR1 SGHRS, CDR2 YFSETQ. This CDR3 spans 14 amino acids. The ends were cut back, 1 base at V and 1 base at J, with 6 bases in the middle. CDR3 sequence: CASSLRGSYNEQFF. The CDR3 DNA sequence: TGCGCCAGCAGCTTGCGGGGTTCCTACAATGAGCAGTTCTTC.

The chain links TRBV18 to TRBJ2-1; 15 nucleotides line up with TRBD2. Losses at the gene ends were 0 bases for V and 14 bases for J; bases not matched to a gene: 2. The CDR3 covers 14 residues. Germline assignment: CDR1 KGHSH and CDR2 LQKENI. CDR3 protein: CASSPPGLAGGKFF. The CDR3 DNA is TGTGCCAGCTCACCACCGGGACTAGCGGGGGGAAAGTTCTTC.

The V and J genes are TRBV3-1 (or the pseudogene TRBV3-2) and TRBJ1-1; TRBD1 aligns across 7 bases. CDR1 LGHDT and CDR2 YNNKEL come from the germline V gene (reference sequence). V lost 4 bases, J lost 5 bases, and 7 bases stayed unmatched. CDR3 length: 14 amino acids. CDR3 loop: CASSRIKGATEAFF. The CDR3 DNA reads TGTGCCAGCAGCCGAATCAAGGGGGCGACTGAAGCTTTCTTT.

This chain connects TRBV2 to TRBJ2-5; D gene uncertain. V lost 6 bases and J 2 bases, leaving 7 bases between the germline ends. The CDR3 sequence is 12 residues long. The germline V gene encodes CDR1 SNHLY and CDR2 FYNNEI. CDR3 coding DNA: TGTGCCAGCAGAGAACAACAAGAGACCCAGTACTTC. This codes for CASREQQETQYF.

The chain links TRBV3-1 (or the pseudogene TRBV3-2) to TRBJ2-3; 7 bases are shared with TRBD2. V trimming: 4 bases; J trimming: 5 bases; junction bases outside the gene matches: 15. CDR1 is LGHDT, CDR2 YNNKEL, per germline (reference sequence). This CDR3 region has 17 residues. The CDR3 spells CASSPVLSGIREDTQYF. The CDR3 DNA follows: TGTGCCAGCAGCCCGGTGTTAAGCGGGATTCGTGAAGATACGCAGTATTTT.

This chain joins TRBV10-2 and TRBJ1-5, with 8 nucleotides matching TRBD1. Germline CDR1 is WSHSY and CDR2 is SAAADI. The CDR3 totals 13 residues. J was trimmed by 3 bases and V by 6 bases; bases with no gene match: 1. The CDR3 region is CASRDRDNQPQHF. The CDR3 nucleotides read TGCGCCAGCAGGGACAGGGACAATCAGCCCCAGCATTTT.

The chain joins TRBV5-5 to TRBJ1-1, with D possibly TRBD1 on 6 matching bases. This CDR3 spans 13 amino acids. Trimming shortened V by 2 bases and J by 6 bases, and 11 bases separated the two germline ends. Germline V gene sequence: CDR1 SGHKS, CDR2 YYEKEE (reference sequence). The CDR3 sequence: CASSFGGAPEAFF. CDR3 sequence (DNA): TGTGCCAGCAGCTTTGGGGGGGCACCTGAAGCTTTCTTT.

The gene calls are TRBV19 and TRBJ1-3, with TRBD1 as a possible D gene (6 bases). The CDR3 contains 13 residues. V was cut by 6 bases and J by 2 bases, with 8 bases left in between. CDR1 and CDR2 (germline): LNHDA, SQIVND (reference sequence). The CDR3 spells CASRRTAGNTIYF. CDR3 nucleotide sequence: TGTGCCAGTAGAAGGACAGCTGGAAACACCATATATTTT.

The chain couples TRBV3-1 (or the pseudogene TRBV3-2) to TRBJ1-6, with D tentatively TRBD1 (6 bases). V lost 2 bases and J lost 7, with 12 bases in between. The CDR3 runs to 15 residues. Germline CDR1 is LGHDT and CDR2 is YNNKEL (reference sequence). The CDR3 DNA sequence: TGTGCCAGCAGCCAAAGTACAGGGAAAAATTCACCCCTCCACTTT. Protein sequence: CASSQSTGKNSPLHF.

This clone was detected only a few times. The chain uses TRBV3-1 (or the pseudogene TRBV3-2) and TRBJ1-1; TRBD1 is a possible D gene (5 bases). Trimming took 7 bases from V and 5 from J, leaving 14 bases between them. Germline V gene data show CDR1 as LGHDT and CDR2 as YNNKEL (reference sequence). The CDR3 has 13 residues. In DNA, the CDR3 is TGTGCCAGCACAGTCTCCTCAGGGACTGAAGCTTTCTTT. It yields the protein CASTVSSGTEAFF.

This clone was observed a single time. The rearrangement uses TRBV12-3 or TRBV12-4 and TRBJ1-2; TRBD1 agrees at 7 bases. V lost 6 bases, J lost 8 bases, and 6 bases stayed unmatched. CDR3 length: 12 amino acids. In DNA form, the CDR3 reads TGTGCCAGCAGCACTACAGGGGACGGCTACACCTTC. Protein product: CASSTTGDGYTF.

This sequence joins TRBV5-5 and TRBJ2-7, with 8 bases that match TRBD2. CDR1 and CDR2 (germline): SGHKS, YYEKEE (reference sequence). V lost 4 bases and J lost 0; bases outside the gene matches: 3. This CDR3 region has 14 residues. CDR3 region: CASSTSGSSYEQYF. The DNA for the CDR3 is TGTGCCAGCAGCACCAGCGGGAGCTCCTACGAGCAGTACTTC.

V and J are TRBV7-9 and TRBJ2-7; 7 bases agree with TRBD1. The CDR3 has 15 amino acids. Trimming removed 5 bases from V and 1 base from J; junction bases left unmatched: 8. The V gene's germline CDR1 is SEHNR and CDR2 FQNEAQ (reference sequence). Here the CDR3 DNA reads TGTGCCAGCAGCCTACAGGGGACAGTATCCTACGAGCAGTACTTC. Its protein is CASSLQGTVSYEQYF.

The gene calls are TRBV7-8 and TRBJ1-1; no clear D. This CDR3 spans 15 amino acids. The V and J ends lost 5 bases and 0 bases respectively, with 13 bases between them. The germline V gene encodes CDR1 SGHVS and CDR2 FQNEAQ. For the CDR3, the DNA is TGTGCCAGCAGCCAATATGCGGGAGTGAACACTGAAGCTTTCTTT. Its protein is CASSQYAGVNTEAFF.

This CDR3 reads CASGLGVKETQYF. For the CDR3, the DNA is TGTGCCAGTGGGTTAGGGGTTAAGGAGACCCAGTACTTC. The gene calls are TRBV19 and TRBJ2-5; possible D gene TRBD1, 5 bases. Germline V lookup: CDR1 LNHDA, CDR2 SQIVND (reference sequence). Trimming shortened V by 8 bases and J by 5 bases, and 15 bases separated the two germline ends. The CDR3 length is 13 residues.

The chain recombines TRBV6-6 with TRBJ2-5; TRBD1 agrees at 8 bases. V trimming: 6 bases; J trimming: 3 bases; junction bases outside the gene matches: 3. The CDR3 contains 13 residues. The germline V gene encodes CDR1 MNHNY and CDR2 SVGAGI (reference sequence). Here the CDR3 reads CASRLQGEETQYF. The CDR3, as DNA: TGTGCCAGCAGATTACAGGGGGAAGAGACCCAGTACTTC.

The chain uses TRBV7-8 and TRBJ2-2; 8 positions agree with TRBD2. V shed 5 bases and J 0 bases; nucleotides not matched to a gene: 8. This CDR3 contains 17 residues. Per germline, CDR1 SGHVS and CDR2 FQNEAQ. Here the CDR3 reads CASSTQTGGSNTGELFF. The CDR3 nucleotides are TGTGCCAGCAGCACCCAAACGGGGGGGTCGAACACCGGGGAGCTGTTTTTT.

The chain is built from TRBV25-1 and TRBJ2-7; no reliable D call. V gave up 2 bases and J gave up 4 bases, with 6 bases separating them. CDR3 size: 12 residues. Per the germline V gene, CDR1 is MGHDK and CDR2 is SYGVNS. The DNA for the CDR3 is TGTGCCAGCAGTGAACGAGCTTACGAGCAGTACTTC. Its protein is CASSERAYEQYF.

This chain links TRBV24-1 with TRBJ2-7; possible D gene TRBD2, 5 bases. V was clipped by 3 bases and J by 6 bases, with 11 bases between them. The CDR3 extends over 13 amino acids. Germline CDR1 KGHDR, CDR2 SFDVKD. In nucleotides, the CDR3 is TGTGCCACCAGTGATACCACTAGTATCGAGCAGTACTTC. This sequence encodes CATSDTTSIEQYF.

This chain links TRBV29-1 with TRBJ1-1; the match to TRBD1 covers 7 bases. V was pared by 4 bases and J by 3 bases, with 2 bases of the junction left unmatched. Germline assignment: CDR1 SQVTM and CDR2 ANQGSEA. The CDR3 runs 12 residues. CDR3 loop: CSVGQGDTEAFF. Here the CDR3 DNA reads TGCAGCGTTGGGCAGGGGGACACTGAAGCTTTCTTT.

The V gene is TRBV11-2, the J gene TRBJ2-7, with 8 nucleotides matching TRBD1. Trimming at V came to 1 base and at J to 3 bases, leaving 5 bases not matched to a gene. Germline-derived CDR1 and CDR2 are SGHAT and FQNNGV. This CDR3 is 15 amino acids long. The CDR3 protein is CASSLGTGTGYEQYF. The CDR3 DNA reads TGTGCCAGCAGCTTAGGGACCGGGACAGGCTACGAGCAGTACTTC.